Below, 21 T cell receptor beta chains from the same sample are listed, as sequenced in a study of CD8+ T cells in alopecia areata (dated 2018 in TCRdb). Libraries were made using the immunoSEQ multiplex PCR assay. RNA was extracted from all samples and reverse transcribed into cDNA as template for TCR sequencing. In TCRdb, the immuneACCESS table is reduced to in-frame sequences with V and J assigned. These tables do not hold every clone; where another copy was compared, an unresolved V gene accounts for under half, and the others remain unexplained. The sample contains some 180,000 clones, about 47% of them found a single time. The biggest ten clones account for 10% of the sample. Per the publication, the treatment or condition label means: oral pan-JAK inhibitor, 5-10 mg twice daily. The sample in question was CD8+ T cells sorted from blood, obtained at week 52, from a patient treated with tofacitinib. All receptors derive from a human donor with alopecia areata.

V is TRBV7-9 and J is TRBJ2-5, with 12 bases lining up with TRBD1. CDR3 size: 15 residues. V lost 5 bases to trimming and J lost 5 bases; unmatched junction nucleotides: 6. From germline, CDR1 is SEHNR and CDR2 FQNEAQ (reference sequence). As DNA, the CDR3 is TGTGCCAGCAGCCGGGACAGGGGGCACATGGAGACCCAGTACTTC. It translates to CASSRDRGHMETQYF.

CDR3: CASSALDSNSPLHF. The CDR3 DNA follows: TGTGCCAGCAGCGCCCTGGATTCTAATTCACCCCTCCACTTT. The chain carries TRBV9 and TRBJ1-6; D remains ambiguous. The length of the CDR3 is 14 residues. The germline V gene encodes CDR1 SGDLS and CDR2 YYNGEE. The V gene lost 3 bases and the J gene lost 6 bases, with 10 bases spanning the gap.

This clone was counted between two and nine times. This rearrangement joins TRBV11-2 to TRBJ2-1, with 9 bases aligning to TRBD1. Germline CDR1 and CDR2: SGHAT and FQNNGV. The CDR3 spans 11 residues. J was trimmed by 15 bases and V by 4 bases; bases with no gene match: 4. The CDR3 DNA reads as TGTGCCAGCAGCTCGGGACAGGGAGGGTTCTTC. This codes for CASSSGQGGFF.

The chain joins TRBV2 to TRBJ2-1; D possibly corresponds to TRBD2 (5 bases). This CDR3 comprises 13 residues. Germline CDR1 is SNHLY and CDR2 is FYNNEI. V dropped 7 bases and J dropped 8 bases, with 15 bases sitting between them. The DNA for the CDR3 is TGTGCCAGCACACCGCGGACTGGCGATGAGCAGTTCTTC. As protein: CASTPRTGDEQFF.

CDR3 nucleotide sequence: TGTGCCAGCAGCCCCCTGGTAGGAAGTAGCACAGATACGCAGTATTTT. This encodes CASSPLVGSSTDTQYF. V gene TRBV7-3 combines with J gene TRBJ2-3; unclear D gene. Between the trimmed V and J ends, which lost 5 bases and 0 bases, there was a span of 15 bases. Germline V gives CDR1 SGHTA, CDR2 FQGTGA. There are 16 residues in the CDR3.

The chain combines TRBV23-1 with TRBJ2-1; 9 bases match TRBD2. TRBV23-1 is an ORF, with its function uncertain. The length of the CDR3 is 16 residues. The junction had 4 bases not matched to a gene; V was cut back by 4 bases and J by 0 bases. CDR3 amino acids: CASSRERGDSYNEQFF. The CDR3 coding sequence is TGCGCCAGCAGTCGGGAGCGGGGGGACTCCTACAATGAGCAGTTCTTC.

The chain employs TRBV5-1 and TRBJ1-5; a weak D match, TRBD1 (6 bases). The CDR3 covers 15 residues. V lost 0 bases and J 6 bases, leaving 13 bases between the germline ends. Germline CDR1 and CDR2: SGHRS and YFSETQ. DNA for the CDR3: TGCGCCAGCAGCTTGGTAGGGGGATTCGTTCAGCCCCAGCATTTT. Encoded protein: CASSLVGGFVQPQHF.

The chain recombines TRBV7-3 with TRBJ2-7, with D unclear. CDR3 length: 14 amino acids. Germline CDR1 is SGHTA and CDR2 is FQGTGA. V was clipped by 5 bases and J by 0 bases, with 11 bases between them. CDR3 residues: CASSPNPNSYEQYF. In DNA form, the CDR3 reads TGTGCCAGCAGCCCTAACCCAAACTCCTACGAGCAGTACTTC.

This chain uses TRBV7-9 with TRBJ1-2; a possible D gene is TRBD1 (5 bases). The germline CDR1 and CDR2 sequences are SEHNR and FQNEAQ (reference sequence). The CDR3 spans 12 residues. The V and J ends lost 1 base and 6 bases respectively, with 6 bases between them. The CDR3: CASSLVGDGYTF. The DNA of the CDR3 is TGTGCCAGCAGCTTAGTGGGGGATGGCTACACCTTC.

The gene calls are TRBV30 and TRBJ1-2; D is uncertain. Germline CDR1 and CDR2: GTSNPN and SVGIG (reference sequence). The CDR3 is 12 amino acids. Deletions cut 0 bases from V and 8 bases from J, with 10 bases between. CDR3: CAWSVLAGGYTF. The CDR3 DNA reads as TGTGCCTGGAGTGTACTCGCGGGAGGCTACACCTTC.

The chain is built from TRBV19 and TRBJ1-5; weak D call: TRBD1 (5 bases). CDR3 size: 14 residues. V lost 8 bases, J lost 5 bases, and 16 bases lay in between. Germline V gives CDR1 LNHDA, CDR2 SQIVND (reference sequence). The CDR3 DNA reads as TGTGCCAGTTCGGGCCCAGGGATTTATCAGCCCCAGCATTTT. Translating gives CASSGPGIYQPQHF.

Only a few counts were recorded for this clone. The chain uses TRBV14 and TRBJ2-1; 9 bases agree with TRBD1. The CDR3 has 15 residues. V was pared by 4 bases and J by 7 bases, with 8 bases of the junction left unmatched. Germline lookup yields CDR1 SGHDN and CDR2 FVKESK. The CDR3 sequence is CASSPTEQGANEQFF. Here the CDR3 DNA reads TGTGCCAGCAGCCCAACCGAACAGGGGGCGAATGAGCAGTTCTTC.

The chain couples TRBV5-6 to TRBJ2-7, with 7 bases identical to TRBD2. The CDR3 runs 14 residues. Germline trimming cut 5 bases from V and 4 bases from J; bases unmatched to any gene: 9. Germline lookup yields CDR1 SGHDT and CDR2 YYEEEE. The CDR3 is CASRTPREGYEQYF. The DNA of the CDR3 is TGTGCCAGCAGGACCCCCAGGGAGGGGTACGAGCAGTACTTC.

The V and J genes are TRBV7-9 and TRBJ2-7; D tentatively reads TRBD1 or TRBD2 (5 bases each). Germline CDR1 is SEHNR and CDR2 is FQNEAQ (reference sequence). The V end was cut by 5 bases, the J end by 3 bases, with 14 bases between. This CDR3 region has 14 residues. The CDR3 spells CASSESGRVYEQYF. The CDR3 DNA reads TGTGCCAGCAGCGAATCGGGGCGCGTCTACGAGCAGTACTTC.

There are many counts of this clone. V usage is TRBV7-8 and J usage is TRBJ1-1; D not resolved. V lost 0 bases to trimming and J lost 2 bases, with 7 bases between them. Germline loops: CDR1 SGHVS, CDR2 FQNEAQ. This CDR3 is built from 14 residues. This chain's CDR3 is CASSLAQPNTEAFF. The CDR3 region has the DNA TGTGCCAGCAGCTTAGCCCAGCCTAACACTGAAGCTTTCTTT.

The chain joins TRBV11-1 to TRBJ2-7; D not certain. The length of the CDR3 is 12 residues. Trimming left V 5 bases short and J 2 bases short, with 7 bases between. Per germline, CDR1 SGHAT and CDR2 FQDESV (reference sequence). In DNA, the CDR3 is TGTGCCAGCAGCGAGGAGCCCTACGAGCAGTACTTC. This gives the protein CASSEEPYEQYF.

The rearrangement links TRBV6-1 to TRBJ1-2; D perhaps matches TRBD1 (6 bases). V was pared by 0 bases and J by 6 bases, with 17 bases between. Germline V lookup: CDR1 MNHNS, CDR2 SASEGT. This CDR3 comprises 16 residues. CDR3 sequence reads: CASSEALKTGHNGYTF. The CDR3 region has the DNA TGTGCCAGCAGTGAAGCGCTTAAGACAGGTCACAATGGCTACACCTTC.

The chain employs TRBV2 and TRBJ2-4; D gene unclear. This CDR3 contains 13 residues. Germline V gives CDR1 SNHLY, CDR2 FYNNEI. The V end lost 6 bases, the J end lost 6 bases, and 12 bases lay between the germline ends. The CDR3 loop reads CASSGYGSNIQYF. In DNA, the CDR3 is TGTGCCAGCAGCGGGTACGGATCAAACATTCAGTACTTC.

The V gene is TRBV18, the J gene TRBJ2-7; 9 nucleotides agree with TRBD1. After removal of 6 bases from V and 2 bases from J, the junction contained 5 bases not matched to a gene. The CDR3 consists of 14 residues. Germline V gene data show CDR1 as KGHSH and CDR2 as LQKENI. CDR3 protein: CASSRTGATYEQYF. Written as DNA, the CDR3 is TGTGCCAGCTCCCGGACAGGGGCCACCTACGAGCAGTACTTC.

This chain uses TRBV7-9 with TRBJ1-2; 10 nucleotides line up with TRBD1. Germline V gene lookup returns CDR1 SEHNR and CDR2 FQNEAQ (reference sequence). The CDR3 runs to 15 residues. V trimming: 1 base; J trimming: 4 bases; junction bases outside the gene matches: 3. CDR3 DNA: TGTGCCAGCAGCTTAGGGACAGGGGGTCCCTATGGCTACACCTTC. Translated, it gives CASSLGTGGPYGYTF.

V gene TRBV7-8 combines with J gene TRBJ2-6; no firm D call. The length of the CDR3 is 14 residues. Trimming stripped 7 bases from V and 5 bases from J, with 12 bases between. The germline CDR1 and CDR2 sequences are SGHVS and FQNEAQ. CDR3 protein: CASTPPGRANVLTF. In DNA form, the CDR3 reads TGTGCCAGCACCCCCCCGGGTAGGGCCAACGTCCTGACTTTC. The full variable domain, with the rest looked up from reference TRBV7-8 and TRBJ2-6, is GAGVSQSPRYKVAKRGQDVALRCDPISGHVSLFWYQQALGQGPEFLTYFQNEAQLDKSGLPSDRFFAERPEGSVSTLKIQRTQQEDSAVYLCASTPPGRANVLTFGAGSRLTVL.